This T cell receptor (beta chain) is from a study of T cell repertoires in cytomegalovirus infection. Each CDR3 protein gets one entry after TCRdb re-called the reads with MiXCR. This sample has approximately 700,000 distinct CDR3 sequences, with 35% found just once. V was cut by 2 bases and J by 4 bases, with 12 bases left in between. In germline, CDR1 is MDHEN, CDR2 SYDVKM. The CDR3 totals 15 residues. This TCR derives from a human donor in good health (CMV status not recorded). Some clones in this sample may be carry-over from other donors' samples. Sequencing was carried out using PBMCs. The chain couples TRBV28 to TRBJ1-5; D might be TRBD1 (5 bases). CDR3 DNA: TGTGCCAGCAGTTTAGTTGGGCAGGGTAATCAGCCCCAGCATTTT. This codes for CASSLVGQGNQPQHF.